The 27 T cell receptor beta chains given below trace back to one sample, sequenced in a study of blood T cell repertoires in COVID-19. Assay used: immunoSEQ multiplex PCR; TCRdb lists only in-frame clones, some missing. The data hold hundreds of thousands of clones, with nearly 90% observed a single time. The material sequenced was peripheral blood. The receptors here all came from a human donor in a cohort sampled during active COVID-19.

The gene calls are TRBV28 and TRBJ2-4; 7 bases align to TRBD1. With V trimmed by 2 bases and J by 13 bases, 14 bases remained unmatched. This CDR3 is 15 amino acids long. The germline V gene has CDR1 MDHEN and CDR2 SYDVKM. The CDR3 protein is CASSLVVGNLDRQYF. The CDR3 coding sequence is TGTGCCAGCAGTTTAGTGGTGGGCAACTTGGACAGGCAGTACTTC.

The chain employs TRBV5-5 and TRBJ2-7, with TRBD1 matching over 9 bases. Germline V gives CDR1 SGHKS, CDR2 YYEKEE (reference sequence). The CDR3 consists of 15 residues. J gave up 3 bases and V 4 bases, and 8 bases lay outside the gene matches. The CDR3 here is CASSIPGTGSYEQYF. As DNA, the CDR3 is TGTGCCAGCAGCATACCCGGGACAGGGAGCTACGAGCAGTACTTC.

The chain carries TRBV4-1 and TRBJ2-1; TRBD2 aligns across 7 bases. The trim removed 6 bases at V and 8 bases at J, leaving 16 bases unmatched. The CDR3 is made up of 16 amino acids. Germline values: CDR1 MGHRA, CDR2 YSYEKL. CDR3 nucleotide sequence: TGCGCCAGCAGTCCTCGCTCGCGAACGGGAGGATATGAGCAGTTCTTC. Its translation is CASSPRSRTGGYEQFF.

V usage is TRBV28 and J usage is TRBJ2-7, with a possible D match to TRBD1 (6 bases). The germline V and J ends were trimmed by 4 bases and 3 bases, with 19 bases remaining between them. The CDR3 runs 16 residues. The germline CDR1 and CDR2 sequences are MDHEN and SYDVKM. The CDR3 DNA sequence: TGTGCCAGCAGTTCTCTTCGGGAACAGGGCTTCTACGAGCAGTACTTC. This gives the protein CASSSLREQGFYEQYF.

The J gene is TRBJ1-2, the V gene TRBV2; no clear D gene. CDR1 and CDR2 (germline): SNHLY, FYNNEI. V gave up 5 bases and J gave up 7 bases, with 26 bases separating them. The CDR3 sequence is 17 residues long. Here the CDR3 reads CASSSSIGLLGFGGYTF. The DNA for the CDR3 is TGTGCCAGCAGTTCTTCTATTGGACTGCTTGGTTTTGGTGGCTACACCTTC.

The CDR3 DNA sequence: TGTGCCAGCAGCCAGACGACGGGCGAGCAGTACTTC. This sequence encodes CASSQTTGEQYF. The rearrangement joins TRBV7-2 to TRBJ2-7; D unresolved. The V gene lost 5 bases and the J gene lost 6 bases, with 11 bases spanning the gap. The CDR3 has 12 amino acids. Looked up from germline, CDR1 is SGHTA and CDR2 is FQGNSA.

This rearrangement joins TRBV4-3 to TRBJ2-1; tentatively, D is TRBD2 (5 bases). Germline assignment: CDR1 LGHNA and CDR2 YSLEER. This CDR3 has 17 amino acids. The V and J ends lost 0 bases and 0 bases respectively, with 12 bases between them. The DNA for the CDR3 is TGCGCCAGCAGCCAAGATTTAAGAGGGAGCTCCTACAATGAGCAGTTCTTC. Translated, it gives CASSQDLRGSSYNEQFF.

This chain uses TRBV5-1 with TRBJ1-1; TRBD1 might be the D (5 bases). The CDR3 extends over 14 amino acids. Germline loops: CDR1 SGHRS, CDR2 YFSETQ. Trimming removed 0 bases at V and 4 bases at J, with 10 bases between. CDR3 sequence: CASSLEPGITEAFF. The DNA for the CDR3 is TGCGCCAGCAGCTTGGAGCCAGGGATCACTGAAGCTTTCTTT.

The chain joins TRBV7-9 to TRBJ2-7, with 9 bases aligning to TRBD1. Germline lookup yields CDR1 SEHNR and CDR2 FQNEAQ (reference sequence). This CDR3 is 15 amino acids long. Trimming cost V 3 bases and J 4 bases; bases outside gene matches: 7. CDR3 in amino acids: CASSFEPTGGYEQYF. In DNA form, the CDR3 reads TGTGCCAGCAGCTTCGAACCGACAGGGGGATACGAGCAGTACTTC.

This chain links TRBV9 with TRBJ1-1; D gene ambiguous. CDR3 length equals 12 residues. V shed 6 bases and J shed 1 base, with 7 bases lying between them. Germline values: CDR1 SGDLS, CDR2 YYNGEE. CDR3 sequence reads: CASTAANTEAFF. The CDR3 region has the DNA TGTGCCAGCACCGCGGCGAACACTGAAGCTTTCTTT.

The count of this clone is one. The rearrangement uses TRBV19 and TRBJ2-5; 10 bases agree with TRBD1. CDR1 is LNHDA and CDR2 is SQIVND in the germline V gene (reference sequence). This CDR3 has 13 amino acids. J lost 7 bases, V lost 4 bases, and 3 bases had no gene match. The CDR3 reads CASSRDRGGTQYF. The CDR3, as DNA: TGTGCCAGTAGTAGGGACAGGGGAGGGACCCAGTACTTC.

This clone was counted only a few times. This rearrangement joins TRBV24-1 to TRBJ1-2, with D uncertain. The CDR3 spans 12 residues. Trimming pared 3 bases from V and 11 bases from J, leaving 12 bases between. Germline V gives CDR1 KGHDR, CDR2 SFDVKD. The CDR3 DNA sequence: TGTGCCACCAGTGATCCATTAACTGGTTACACCTTC. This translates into CATSDPLTGYTF.

Here the CDR3 reads CASSFELHEQYF. DNA of the CDR3: TGTGCCAGCAGCTTTGAACTACACGAGCAGTACTTC. The chain has TRBV7-4 and TRBJ2-7; D ambiguous. The CDR3 spans 12 residues. The ends were cut back, 3 bases at V and 5 bases at J, with 8 bases in the middle. The germline V gene has CDR1 SGHVT and CDR2 SQSDAQ.

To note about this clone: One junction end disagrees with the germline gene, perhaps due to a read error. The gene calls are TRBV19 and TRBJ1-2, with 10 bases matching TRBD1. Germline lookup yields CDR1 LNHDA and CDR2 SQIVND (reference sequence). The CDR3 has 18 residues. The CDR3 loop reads CASSIGTGVAAVSLGAIF. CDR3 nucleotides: TGTGCCAGTAGTATCGGGACAGGGGTTGCTGCGGTATCCCTGGGCGCCATTTTC.

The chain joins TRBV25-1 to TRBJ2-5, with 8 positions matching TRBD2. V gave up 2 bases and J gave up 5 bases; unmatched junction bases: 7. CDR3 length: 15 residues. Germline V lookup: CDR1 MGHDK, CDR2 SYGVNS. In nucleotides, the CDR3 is TGTGCCAGCAGTGAAGACGGGGGGGCAGGTGAGACCCAGTACTTC. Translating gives CASSEDGGAGETQYF.

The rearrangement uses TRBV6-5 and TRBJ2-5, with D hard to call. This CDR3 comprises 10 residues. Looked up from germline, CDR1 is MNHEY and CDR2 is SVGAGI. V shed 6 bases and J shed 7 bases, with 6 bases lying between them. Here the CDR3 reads CASRAGTQYF. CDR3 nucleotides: TGTGCCAGCAGGGCAGGGACCCAGTACTTC.

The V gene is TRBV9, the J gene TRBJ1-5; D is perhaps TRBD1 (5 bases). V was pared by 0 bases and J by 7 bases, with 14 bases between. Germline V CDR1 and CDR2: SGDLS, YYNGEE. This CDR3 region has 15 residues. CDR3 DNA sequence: TGTGCCAGCAGCGTAGGTGGGGGGAGAGGACAGCCCCAGCATTTT. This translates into CASSVGGGRGQPQHF.

CDR3 in DNA: TGTGCCAGCAGCCAAGCCGGGGGAGGCGTTTTAGGAGATACGCAGTATTTT. Translation: CASSQAGGGVLGDTQYF. This sequence joins TRBV3-1 (or the pseudogene TRBV3-2) and TRBJ2-3, with D possibly being TRBD2 (6 bases). CDR1 and CDR2 (germline): LGHDT, YNNKEL (reference sequence). The V end lost 1 base, the J end lost 5 bases, and 19 bases lay between the germline ends. CDR3 size: 17 residues.

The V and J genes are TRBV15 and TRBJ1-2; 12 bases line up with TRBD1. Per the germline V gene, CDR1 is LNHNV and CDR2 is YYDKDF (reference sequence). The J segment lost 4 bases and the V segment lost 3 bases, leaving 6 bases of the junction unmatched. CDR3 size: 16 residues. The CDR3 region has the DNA TGTGCCACCAGCAGGAAGGGACAGGGGGCTCTCTATGGCTACACCTTC. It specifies CATSRKGQGALYGYTF.

CDR3 region: CATSEDWGRRDRISYEQYF. The CDR3 DNA sequence: TGTGCCACCAGTGAGGATTGGGGTAGGAGGGACAGGATCTCCTACGAGCAGTACTTC. The chain combines TRBV24-1 with TRBJ2-7, with 8 bases lining up with TRBD1. Germline CDR1 and CDR2: KGHDR and SFDVKD. This CDR3 is 19 amino acids long. After removal of 4 bases from V and 0 bases from J, the junction contained 16 bases not matched to a gene.

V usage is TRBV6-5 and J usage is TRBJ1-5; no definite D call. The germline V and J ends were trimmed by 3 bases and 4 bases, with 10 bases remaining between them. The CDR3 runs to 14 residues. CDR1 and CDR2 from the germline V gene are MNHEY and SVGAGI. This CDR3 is CASSYSRRNQPQHF. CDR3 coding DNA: TGTGCCAGCAGTTATAGTAGAAGAAATCAGCCCCAGCATTTT.

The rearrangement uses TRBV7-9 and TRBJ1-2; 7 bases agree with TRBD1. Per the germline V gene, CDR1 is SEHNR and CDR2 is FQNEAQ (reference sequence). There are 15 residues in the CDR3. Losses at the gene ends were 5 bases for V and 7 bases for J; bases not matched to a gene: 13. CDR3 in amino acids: CASSPTGDTTGGYTF. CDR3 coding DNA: TGTGCCAGCAGCCCCACAGGGGACACAACGGGTGGCTACACCTTC.

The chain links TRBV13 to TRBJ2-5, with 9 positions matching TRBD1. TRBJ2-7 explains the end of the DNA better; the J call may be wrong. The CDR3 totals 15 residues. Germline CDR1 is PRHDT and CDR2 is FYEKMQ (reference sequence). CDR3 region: CASSPRRQGGNEQYF. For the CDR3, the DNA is TGTGCCAGCAGCCCCCGGAGACAGGGGGGGAACGAGCAGTACTTC.

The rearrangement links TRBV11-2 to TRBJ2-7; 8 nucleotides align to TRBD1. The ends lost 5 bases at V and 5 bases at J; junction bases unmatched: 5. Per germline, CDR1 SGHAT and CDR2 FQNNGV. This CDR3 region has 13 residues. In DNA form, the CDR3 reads TGTGCCAGCAGCAGACGGACAGGGCACGAGCAGTACTTC. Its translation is CASSRRTGHEQYF.

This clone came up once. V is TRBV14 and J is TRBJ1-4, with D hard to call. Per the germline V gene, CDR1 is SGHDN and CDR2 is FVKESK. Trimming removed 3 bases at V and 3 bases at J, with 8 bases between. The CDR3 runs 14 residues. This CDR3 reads CASSQAQPNEKLFF. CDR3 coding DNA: TGTGCCAGCAGCCAGGCACAGCCTAATGAAAAACTGTTTTTT.

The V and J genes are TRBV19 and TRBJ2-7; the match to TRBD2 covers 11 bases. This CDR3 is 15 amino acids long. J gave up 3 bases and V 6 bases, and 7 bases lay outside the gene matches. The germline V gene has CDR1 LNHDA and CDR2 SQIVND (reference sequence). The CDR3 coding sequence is TGTGCCAGTAGCGTTAGCGGGAGGGCCTTCTACGAGCAGTACTTC. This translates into CASSVSGRAFYEQYF.

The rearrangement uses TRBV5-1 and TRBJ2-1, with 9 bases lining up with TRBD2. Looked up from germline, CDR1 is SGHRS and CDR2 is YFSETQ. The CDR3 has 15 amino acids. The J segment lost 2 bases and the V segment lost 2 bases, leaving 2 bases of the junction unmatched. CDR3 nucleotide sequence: TGCGCCAGCAGCTTCGCTAGCGGGGCCTACAATGAGCAGTTCTTC. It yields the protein CASSFASGAYNEQFF.